The 28 T cell receptor beta chains below all came from one sample that was sequenced in a study of cytomegalovirus exposure and HLA in healthy donors. The PCR was carried out with 60 Vbeta primers and 13 Jbeta primers. TCRdb keeps only in-frame clones here, not all; method: immunoSEQ multiplex PCR. The sample gives around 240,000 clones, 82% of which show up once; 5.4% is in the top ten. Sequenced input: PBMCs. The receptors come from a woman aged 35 to 49 in good health and CMV-seropositive.

This clone was detected only a few times. Other nucleotide sequences in the sample specify the same CDR3. The CDR3 coding sequence is TGTGCCAGCAGTCTCAGGGAGACCCAGTACTTC. Its protein product is CASSLRETQYF. The chain has TRBV6-1 and TRBJ2-5; D ambiguous. V was cut by 5 bases and J by 5 bases, with 6 bases left in between. In germline, CDR1 is MNHNS, CDR2 SASEGT. This CDR3 comprises 11 residues.

In its sample, this clone was seen a few times. The V and J genes are TRBV19 and TRBJ2-1; 9 bases match TRBD2. The length of the CDR3 is 14 residues. From germline, CDR1 is LNHDA and CDR2 SQIVND (reference sequence). J was trimmed by 5 bases and V by 3 bases; bases with no gene match: 2. The CDR3 region is CASSMSSGNNEQFF. CDR3 bases: TGTGCCAGTAGTATGTCTAGCGGGAACAATGAGCAGTTCTTC.

The chain is built from TRBV7-2 and TRBJ2-3; 8 bases are a match to TRBD2. The CDR3 runs to 13 residues. From germline, CDR1 is SGHTA and CDR2 FQGNSA. With V trimmed by 5 bases and J by 8 bases, 6 bases remained unmatched. The CDR3 region is CASSQNGGGTQYF. The CDR3 DNA follows: TGTGCCAGCAGCCAAAACGGGGGGGGTACGCAGTATTTT.

The rearrangement joins TRBV18 to TRBJ2-5, with TRBD2 matching 12 bases. CDR1 and CDR2 from the germline V gene are KGHSH and LQKENI. Trimming removed 8 bases from V and 3 bases from J; junction bases left unmatched: 4. This CDR3 has 14 amino acids. The CDR3 bases are TGTGCCAGCGCCTCTAGCGGGAGGGAAGAGACCCAGTACTTC. Protein product: CASASSGREETQYF.

The V call is TRBV2, the J call TRBJ2-7; 8 positions agree with TRBD1. The germline V gene encodes CDR1 SNHLY and CDR2 FYNNEI. The CDR3 sequence is 14 residues long. V dropped 3 bases and J dropped 2; count of bases not matched to a gene: 3. The DNA of the CDR3 is TGTGCCAGCAGTGACGGACAGGGCACCTACGAGCAGTACTTC. It yields the protein CASSDGQGTYEQYF. The full variable domain, completed using reference TRBV2 and TRBJ2-7, is EPEVTQTPSHQVTQMGQEVILRCVPISNHLYFYWYRQILGQKVEFLVSFYNNEISEKSEIFDDQFSVERPDGSNFTLKIRSTKLEDSAMYFCASSDGQGTYEQYFGPGTRLTVT.

This clone was seen more than once but under ten times. This sequence joins TRBV11-1 and TRBJ1-3, with D uncertain. Germline lookup yields CDR1 SGHAT and CDR2 FQDESV (reference sequence). The ends were cut back, 2 bases at V and 4 bases at J, with 6 bases in the middle. This CDR3 spans 13 amino acids. For the CDR3, the DNA is TGTGCCAGCAGCTTAAACGCGGGAAACACCATATATTTT. Translation: CASSLNAGNTIYF.

This rearrangement joins TRBV5-4 to TRBJ1-6; D gene ambiguous. The CDR3 has 16 residues. Between the trimmed V and J ends, which lost 4 bases and 8 bases, there was a span of 19 bases. Germline V lookup: CDR1 SGHNT, CDR2 YYREEE (reference sequence). The chain's CDR3 is CASSPPGLERDSPLHF. In nucleotides, the CDR3 is TGTGCCAGCAGCCCCCCAGGACTGGAAAGGGATTCACCCCTCCACTTT.

The V gene is TRBV5-1, the J gene TRBJ2-7; 8 nucleotides match TRBD2. The CDR3 is 15 residues long. The V and J ends lost 5 bases and 0 bases, in that order; junction bases with no gene match: 7. From germline, CDR1 is SGHRS and CDR2 YFSETQ. The CDR3 is CASRASGLSSYEQYF. Written as DNA, the CDR3 is TGCGCCAGCAGGGCTAGCGGGCTTAGCTCCTACGAGCAGTACTTC.

The rearrangement links TRBV27 to TRBJ2-7; 9 bases fit TRBD2. The CDR3 sequence is 19 residues long. Germline CDR1 reads MNHEY; CDR2 reads SMNVEV (reference sequence). J lost 3 bases, V lost 10 bases, and 25 bases had no gene match. The CDR3 here is CATLSGGREIFLQHYEQYF. Written as DNA, the CDR3 is TGTGCCACCCTAAGCGGGGGGCGGGAGATTTTCCTTCAACACTACGAGCAGTACTTC.

This chain joins TRBV9 and TRBJ2-3, with 8 bases identical to TRBD2. With V trimmed by 3 bases and J by 3 bases, 6 bases remained unmatched. The CDR3 is made up of 15 amino acids. From germline, CDR1 is SGDLS and CDR2 YYNGEE. CDR3 residues: CASSASGSVTDTQYF. In DNA, the CDR3 is TGTGCCAGCAGCGCCAGCGGGAGTGTGACAGATACGCAGTATTTT.

The chain links TRBV5-4 to TRBJ2-5; D unresolved. Per the germline V gene, CDR1 is SGHNT and CDR2 is YYREEE (reference sequence). Trimming took off 5 bases at V and 2 bases at J, with 13 bases between the two ends. CDR3 length: 14 residues. In DNA, the CDR3 is TGTGCCAGCAGTTTGCAGGTGGCGCAAGAGACCCAGTACTTC. This translates into CASSLQVAQETQYF.

The J gene is TRBJ2-1, the V gene TRBV5-1, with 7 bases lining up with TRBD1. The CDR3 is 13 amino acids. Germline V lookup: CDR1 SGHRS, CDR2 YFSETQ. J was trimmed by 7 bases and V by 4 bases; bases with no gene match: 5. CDR3 in DNA: TGCGCCAGCAGCACCCTGACAGGGAATGAGCAGTTCTTC. Amino acids: CASSTLTGNEQFF.

This clone was recorded only once. The chain links TRBV5-1 to TRBJ2-1; 9 nucleotides match TRBD1. CDR1 SGHRS and CDR2 YFSETQ come from the germline V gene. This CDR3 has 15 residues. V was clipped by 4 bases and J by 1 base; unmatched bases: 3. CDR3 protein: CASSKGTGSYNEQFF. CDR3 in DNA: TGCGCCAGCAGCAAGGGGACAGGGTCCTACAATGAGCAGTTCTTC.

The chain uses TRBV7-3 and TRBJ2-1; a possible D gene is TRBD2 (6 bases). The germline V and J ends were trimmed by 5 bases and 7 bases, with 12 bases remaining between them. In germline, CDR1 is SGHTA, CDR2 FQGTGA. The CDR3 is 13 residues long. This chain's CDR3 is CASSAGGGNEQFF. The CDR3, as DNA: TGTGCCAGCAGCGCCGGCGGAGGGAATGAGCAGTTCTTC. Combining the CDR3 with reference TRBV7-3 and TRBJ2-1 gives the whole variable domain GAGVSQTPSNKVTEKGKYVELRCDPISGHTALYWYRQSLGQGPEFLIYFQGTGAADDSGLPNDRFFAVRPEGSVSTLKIQRTERGDSAVYLCASSAGGGNEQFFGPGTRLTVL.

V usage is TRBV6-5 and J usage is TRBJ1-3; 7 bases map to TRBD1. This CDR3 has 14 residues. Trimming took 6 bases from V and 5 from J; bases not matched to a gene: 7. Looked up from germline, CDR1 is MNHEY and CDR2 is SVGAGI. The CDR3 reads CASRANRGRNTIYF. CDR3 nucleotides: TGTGCCAGCAGGGCGAACAGGGGTAGAAACACCATATATTTT.

The V and J genes are TRBV5-1 and TRBJ2-7, with D unclear. CDR1 and CDR2 from the germline V gene are SGHRS and YFSETQ. This CDR3 region has 13 residues. The ends were cut back, 0 bases at V and 2 bases at J, with 6 bases in the middle. CDR3 nucleotides: TGCGCCAGCAGCTTGGACGGAGCCTACGAGCAGTACTTC. Protein: CASSLDGAYEQYF.

The V gene is TRBV5-1, the J gene TRBJ2-5; D perhaps matches TRBD1 (5 bases). The CDR3 is made up of 14 amino acids. The germline CDR1 and CDR2 sequences are SGHRS and YFSETQ. Trimming took off 4 bases at V and 0 bases at J, with 10 bases between the two ends. The CDR3 loop reads CASSTTGNQETQYF. In nucleotides, the CDR3 is TGCGCCAGCAGCACCACAGGAAACCAAGAGACCCAGTACTTC. The whole variable domain, filled in from reference TRBV5-1 and TRBJ2-5, reads KAGVTQTPRYLIKTRGQQVTLSCSPISGHRSVSWYQQTPGQGLQFLFEYFSETQRNKGNFPGRFSGRQFSNSRSEMNVSTLELGDSALYLCASSTTGNQETQYFGPGTRLLVL.

This sequence joins TRBV2 and TRBJ1-6; unclear D gene. Germline loops: CDR1 SNHLY, CDR2 FYNNEI. The CDR3 is made up of 15 amino acids. Trimming shortened V by 4 bases and J by 7 bases, and 14 bases separated the two germline ends. The DNA of the CDR3 is TGTGCCAGCAGTGTCCCTGTTGGGAGAAATTCACCCCTCCACTTT. Translated, it gives CASSVPVGRNSPLHF.

This chain uses TRBV9 with TRBJ2-2; no firm D call. V was clipped by 7 bases and J by 7 bases, with 17 bases between them. Germline CDR1 SGDLS, CDR2 YYNGEE. The CDR3 runs to 14 residues. Here the CDR3 reads CASEAAPPNGELFF. CDR3 nucleotide sequence: TGTGCCAGCGAGGCGGCCCCCCCCAACGGGGAGCTGTTTTTT.

As to this clone: At one end, the junction sequence differs from germline, possibly due to a read error. The sample holds other DNA sequences that translate to the same CDR3. The rearrangement joins TRBV7-8 to TRBJ1-2; TRBD1 might be the D (5 bases). The CDR3 loop spans 15 amino acids. Germline V CDR1 and CDR2: SGHVS, FQNEAQ. In DNA, the CDR3 is TGCGCCAGCAGCAGACTTGGACAAGCTAACTATGGCTACACCTTC. Translation: CASSRLGQANYGYTF.

This chain joins TRBV10-1 and TRBJ1-1; 9 nucleotides align to TRBD1. The V gene end was trimmed by 4 bases and the J gene end by 3 bases; junction bases not matched to a gene: 9. This CDR3 contains 16 residues. Germline CDR1 WNHNN, CDR2 SYGVQD (reference sequence). The CDR3 sequence: CASSGDRVVAYTEAFF. CDR3 coding DNA: TGCGCCAGCAGTGGGGACAGGGTAGTAGCGTACACTGAAGCTTTCTTT.

This clone was picked up a small number of times. V is TRBV6-5 and J is TRBJ1-6; TRBD1 matches at 7 bases. With V trimmed by 6 bases and J by 7 bases, 6 bases remained unmatched. The CDR3 totals 14 residues. The V gene's germline CDR1 is MNHEY and CDR2 SVGAGI. CDR3 loop: CASSSQGENSPLHF. The CDR3 DNA reads as TGTGCCAGCAGCAGCCAGGGGGAAAATTCACCCCTCCACTTT.

The chain carries TRBV27 and TRBJ2-7, with TRBD2 matching 8 bases. Germline CDR1 is MNHEY and CDR2 is SMNVEV (reference sequence). This CDR3 contains 14 residues. The J segment lost 2 bases and the V segment lost 8 bases, leaving 8 bases of the junction unmatched. The CDR3 sequence: CASHGLADTYEQYF. Here the CDR3 DNA reads TGTGCCAGCCACGGACTAGCTGATACCTACGAGCAGTACTTC.

The chain couples TRBV5-1 to TRBJ1-2, with D possibly matching TRBD1 (5 bases). The V end lost 3 bases, the J end lost 3 bases, and 15 bases lay between the germline ends. The CDR3 is 15 residues long. The germline V gene encodes CDR1 SGHRS and CDR2 YFSETQ. The DNA for the CDR3 is TGCGCCAGCAGCTGGAGCCAGGGAGGGGACTATGGCTACACCTTC. It specifies CASSWSQGGDYGYTF.

The chain couples TRBV29-1 to TRBJ2-3; 16 nucleotides line up with TRBD2. CDR1 and CDR2 (germline): SQVTM, ANQGSEA. The V and J ends lost 6 bases and 4 bases, in that order; junction bases with no gene match: 10. CDR3 length equals 17 residues. The chain's CDR3 is CSVRGTSGRAKSDTQYF. The CDR3 DNA reads as TGCAGCGTCCGAGGGACTAGCGGGAGGGCCAAGTCAGATACGCAGTATTTT.

The V call is TRBV19, the J call TRBJ1-6; no clear D. The CDR3 is 12 amino acids. CDR1 and CDR2 (germline): LNHDA, SQIVND (reference sequence). V was shortened by 5 bases and J by 7 bases, with 6 bases between the two germline ends. The CDR3 DNA reads as TGTGCCAGTAGTGTCAGGAATTCACCCCTCCACTTT. This encodes CASSVRNSPLHF.

The rearrangement uses TRBV7-9 and TRBJ2-1; the match to TRBD2 covers 7 bases. The CDR3 runs to 14 residues. After removal of 6 bases from V and 5 bases from J, the junction contained 7 bases not matched to a gene. CDR1 and CDR2 (germline): SEHNR, FQNEAQ (reference sequence). The CDR3 sequence: CASSSSGGDNEQFF. The CDR3, as DNA: TGTGCCAGCAGTTCTAGCGGCGGGGACAATGAGCAGTTCTTC.

This chain joins TRBV2 and TRBJ1-2; tentative D call: TRBD1 (6 bases). The CDR3 is 16 amino acids. Germline values: CDR1 SNHLY, CDR2 FYNNEI. V dropped 0 bases and J dropped 2 bases, with 13 bases sitting between them. The CDR3 DNA reads as TGTGCCAGCAGTGAAGCGCTTCCGGGGGGCAACTATGGCTACACCTTC. Translating it yields CASSEALPGGNYGYTF. Full variable domain (rest looked up from reference TRBV2 and TRBJ1-2): EPEVTQTPSHQVTQMGQEVILRCVPISNHLYFYWYRQILGQKVEFLVSFYNNEISEKSEIFDDQFSVERPDGSNFTLKIRSTKLEDSAMYFCASSEALPGGNYGYTFGSGTRLTVV.